This is a list of T cell receptor beta chains from one sample in a study of blood T cells in healthy people across ages. In TCRdb, the 5' RACE reads were re-called with MiXCR into one record per CDR3 protein. Altogether 700,000 or so distinct CDR3 sequences are present, 22% being singletons, with the ten largest covering under 25%. The specimen was blood. The receptors here all came from a man aged 65 to 85 in good health. Each CDR3 is given with its conserved first and last residue. Each record gives: J gene, V gene, D gene, clone size, CDR3 protein, CDR3 DNA. A D gene is named only where the DNA matches it firmly. Rows may omit the clone size; those that give it use once, few, many or a size class.

TRBJ2-5	TRBV6-1	NA	NA	CASSEALVFQETQYF	TGTGCCAGCAGTGAAGCGCTGGTGTTTCAAGAGACCCAGTACTTC
TRBJ2-3	TRBV5-1	TRBD2	NA	CASSLWTSPPTQYF	TGCGCCAGCAGCCTTTGGACTAGTCCGCCTACGCAGTATTTT
TRBJ2-2	TRBV20-1	TRBD2	NA	CSARDILGLATGELFF	TGCAGTGCTAGAGATATCTTGGGACTAGCCACCGGGGAGCTGTTTTTT
TRBJ2-7	TRBV4-2	NA	NA	CASSQATSSSYEQYF	TGTGCCAGCAGCCAGGCCACGTCAAGCTCCTACGAGCAGTACTTC
TRBJ2-3	TRBV5-1	NA	few	CASSSYGGFTDTQYF	TGCGCCAGCAGCTCGTACGGGGGTTTCACAGATACGCAGTATTTT
TRBJ2-1	TRBV7-9	NA	many	CASSLVWGNEQFF	TGTGCCAGCAGCTTAGTGTGGGGCAATGAGCAGTTCTTC
TRBJ2-5	TRBV24-1	NA	NA	CATSGGGDETQYF	TGTGCCACCAGCGGTGGGGGAGACGAGACCCAGTACTTC
TRBJ1-4	TRBV6-5	NA	few	CASSYDPAGEKLFF	TGTGCCAGCAGTTACGACCCCGCCGGGGAAAAACTGTTTTTT
TRBJ2-1	TRBV6-5	TRBD1	NA	CAGSVDRGRYNEQFF	TGTGCCGGCAGTGTGGACAGGGGTAGATACAATGAGCAGTTCTTC
TRBJ1-3	TRBV7-9	NA	few	CASSGPLPRVHTIYF	TGTGCCAGCAGCGGCCCACTCCCTAGGGTCCACACCATATATTTT
TRBJ2-5	TRBV29-1	NA	few	CSAAGPKGTQYF	TGCAGCGCTGCGGGCCCAAAAGGGACCCAGTACTTC
TRBJ2-5	TRBV19	TRBD1	NA	CASRRDSLGETQYF	TGTGCCAGTAGAAGGGACAGCCTAGGAGAGACCCAGTACTTC
TRBJ2-7	TRBV20-1	NA	few	CSAGRGLNEQYF	TGCAGTGCGGGGCGGGGGCTAAACGAGCAGTACTTC
TRBJ1-1	TRBV7-3	NA	NA	CASSPTGGRGAEAFF	TGTGCCAGCAGCCCAACTGGGGGCCGGGGGGCTGAAGCTTTCTTT
TRBJ1-5	TRBV5-1	NA	NA	CASSLTGPNQPQHF	TGCGCCAGCAGCTTGACAGGGCCTAATCAGCCCCAGCATTTT
TRBJ2-7	TRBV6-1	NA	NA	CASSDQGGSSYEQYF	TGTGCCAGCAGTGACCAGGGGGGGAGCTCCTACGAGCAGTACTTC
TRBJ1-2	TRBV12-3/TRBV12-4	TRBD1	NA	CASSLGTGFGYTF	TGTGCCAGCAGTTTGGGGACAGGGTTTGGCTACACCTTC
TRBJ2-7	TRBV5-4	NA	NA	CASSPTWGTYEQYF	TGTGCCAGCAGCCCCACCTGGGGTACCTACGAGCAGTACTTC
TRBJ1-4	TRBV18	NA	few	CASSPLTTQEKLFF	TGTGCCAGCTCACCACTTACGACTCAGGAAAAACTGTTTTTT
TRBJ2-7	TRBV20-1	NA	few	CSASGGTVALFEQYF	TGCAGTGCTAGTGGTGGAACAGTCGCACTGTTCGAGCAGTACTTC
TRBJ2-4	TRBV28	NA	NA	CASSFRPNSHKNIQYF	TGTGCCAGCAGTTTTAGGCCCAATTCTCACAAAAACATTCAGTACTTC
TRBJ1-3	TRBV18	NA	NA	CASSPPSGNSGNTIYF	TGTGCCAGCTCACCACCTAGCGGGAACTCTGGAAACACCATATATTTT
TRBJ1-5	TRBV20-1	NA	NA	CSARDGVWQPQHF	TGCAGTGCTAGAGACGGGGTATGGCAGCCCCAGCATTTT
TRBJ1-5	TRBV7-2	NA	NA	CASSLRPAPSNQPQHF	TGTGCCAGCAGCTTAAGGCCCGCACCTAGCAATCAGCCCCAGCATTTT
TRBJ1-1	TRBV2	NA	NA	CASGGPLMTVKPEAFF	TGTGCCAGCGGCGGACCATTAATGACAGTGAAGCCTGAAGCTTTCTTT
TRBJ2-2	TRBV7-2	TRBD1	few	CASRNGQGYTGELFF	TGTGCCAGCAGAAATGGACAGGGCTACACCGGGGAGCTGTTTTTT
TRBJ1-2	TRBV4-1	NA	NA	CTSSQEGTKYGYTF	TGCACCAGCAGCCAAGAAGGGACTAAGTATGGCTACACCTTC
TRBJ2-7	TRBV10-3	NA	many	CAISETKDSEQYF	TGTGCCATCAGTGAGACAAAGGACTCCGAGCAGTACTTC
TRBJ1-5	TRBV2	NA	NA	CASSERGLQPQHF	TGTGCCAGCAGTGAAAGGGGTTTACAGCCCCAGCATTTT
TRBJ2-3	TRBV20-1	NA	few	CSAERRGWDTQYF	TGCAGTGCGGAACGACGCGGGTGGGATACGCAGTATTTT
TRBJ2-1	TRBV7-9	TRBD2	NA	CASTNSWVAGYNEQFF	TGTGCCAGCACCAATTCGTGGGTAGCGGGATACAATGAGCAGTTCTTC
TRBJ1-5	TRBV6-1	NA	few	CASSEVGLDQPQHF	TGTGCCAGCAGTGAAGTAGGGTTGGATCAGCCCCAGCATTTT
TRBJ1-3	TRBV9	NA	many	CASSVDRGTGNTIYF	TGTGCCAGCAGCGTTGACCGAGGAACTGGAAACACCATATATTTT
TRBJ2-3	TRBV20-1	NA	few	CSARDQRSRTDTQYF	TGCAGTGCTAGAGATCAAAGGAGCCGCACAGATACGCAGTATTTT
TRBJ2-7	TRBV29-1	TRBD1	NA	CSVGLGTGAREQYF	TGCAGCGTTGGGCTCGGGACAGGGGCTCGGGAGCAGTACTTC
TRBJ2-7	TRBV25-1	NA	many	CASSEQGSYEQYF	TGTGCCAGCAGTGAACAGGGCTCCTACGAGCAGTACTTC
TRBJ2-5	TRBV3-1	TRBD2	few	CASSHLLADRYETQYF	TGTGCCAGCAGCCACCTACTAGCGGACAGATACGAGACCCAGTACTTC
TRBJ2-5	TRBV5-1	TRBD2	many	CASSSGTSGEETQYF	TGCGCCAGCAGCTCGGGGACTAGCGGAGAAGAGACCCAGTACTTC
TRBJ2-3	TRBV12-3/TRBV12-4	TRBD2	NA	CATLAGGTTDTQYF	TGTGCCACCTTAGCGGGAGGTACCACAGATACGCAGTATTTT
TRBJ2-1	TRBV12-3/TRBV12-4	TRBD2	NA	CASSSEPGLAGGYNEQFF	TGTGCCAGCAGTTCGGAACCGGGACTAGCGGGGGGGTACAATGAGCAGTTCTTC
TRBJ2-3	TRBV14	NA	NA	CASSRYPDTQYF	TGTGCCAGCAGTAGGTACCCAGATACGCAGTATTTT
TRBJ1-4	TRBV6-6	TRBD1	NA	CASSTGTGREKLFF	TGTGCCAGCAGCACCGGGACAGGGAGGGAAAAACTGTTTTTT
TRBJ1-4	TRBV4-3	NA	few	CASSHRTATNEKLFF	TGCGCCAGCAGCCACCGGACTGCAACTAATGAAAAACTGTTTTTT
TRBJ1-1	TRBV2	NA	NA	CASTPELTEAFF	TGTGCCAGCACTCCTGAACTCACTGAAGCTTTCTTT
TRBJ1-2	TRBV12-3/TRBV12-4	NA	few	CASTPPGTTRGYTF	TGTGCCAGCACCCCACCCGGGACAACTCGTGGCTACACCTTC
TRBJ1-5	TRBV7-9	TRBD1	NA	CASSSTGDQPQHF	TGTGCCAGCAGCTCGACAGGGGATCAGCCCCAGCATTTT
TRBJ1-2	TRBV7-8	NA	many	CASSRNYGYTF	TGTGCCAGCAGCCGAAACTATGGCTACACCTTC
TRBJ2-7	TRBV6-5	TRBD1	once	CASSYQGQSSYEQYF	TGTGCCAGCAGTTACCAGGGACAGTCATCCTACGAGCAGTACTTC
TRBJ2-2	TRBV7-2	NA	NA	CASSLLLGGPGELFF	TGTGCCAGCAGCTTACTTCTGGGGGGCCCAGGGGAGCTGTTTTTT
TRBJ2-1	TRBV10-3	TRBD2	NA	CAISESGRGGSNEQFF	TGTGCCATCAGTGAGTCGGGGCGGGGGGGCTCCAATGAGCAGTTCTTC
TRBJ1-4	TRBV29-1	TRBD1	NA	CSVEGTVNEKLFF	TGCAGCGTGGAAGGGACAGTCAATGAAAAACTGTTTTTT
TRBJ2-2	TRBV20-1	TRBD2	NA	CSVQVASGVGELFF	TGCAGTGTCCAGGTGGCCAGCGGGGTCGGGGAGCTGTTTTTT
TRBJ2-5	TRBV5-1	NA	NA	CASSLGTLARETQYF	TGCGCCAGCAGCTTGGGGACTTTGGCGCGGGAGACCCAGTACTTC
TRBJ2-2	TRBV7-2	TRBD2	many	CASSPWAGGGTGELFF	TGTGCCAGCAGCCCGTGGGCGGGAGGTGGTACCGGGGAGCTGTTTTTT